This T cell receptor (beta chain) stems from a study of blood T cell repertoires in COVID-19. V lost 5 bases and J lost 3, with 13 bases in between. The CDR3 totals 13 residues. CDR1 and CDR2 (germline): GTSNPN, SVGIG (reference sequence). Sequenced by immunoSEQ multiplex PCR; TCRdb stores in-frame clones only, minus some. Of around 250,000 clones listed, around 86% were seen once; the top ten hold roughly 4%. The V gene is TRBV30, the J gene TRBJ1-2; D is unclear. The clonotype originates from a man aged 18 to 29 with active or convalescent COVID-19. Sequencing was performed on peripheral blood. DNA of the CDR3: TGTGCCTGGGAGAACGGAGTTCACTATGGCTACACCTTC. Protein: CAWENGVHYGYTF.